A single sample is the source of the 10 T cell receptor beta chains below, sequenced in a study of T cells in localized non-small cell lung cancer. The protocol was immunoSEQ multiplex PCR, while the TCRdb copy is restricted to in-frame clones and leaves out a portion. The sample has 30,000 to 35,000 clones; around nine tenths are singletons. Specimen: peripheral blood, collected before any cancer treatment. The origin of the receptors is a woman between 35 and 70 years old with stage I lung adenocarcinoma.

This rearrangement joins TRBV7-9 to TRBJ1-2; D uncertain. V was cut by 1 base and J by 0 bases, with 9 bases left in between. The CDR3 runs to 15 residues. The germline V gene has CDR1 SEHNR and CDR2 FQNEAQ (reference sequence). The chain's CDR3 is CASSLDRPPNYGYTF. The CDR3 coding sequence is TGTGCCAGCAGCTTAGACCGTCCCCCTAACTATGGCTACACCTTC.

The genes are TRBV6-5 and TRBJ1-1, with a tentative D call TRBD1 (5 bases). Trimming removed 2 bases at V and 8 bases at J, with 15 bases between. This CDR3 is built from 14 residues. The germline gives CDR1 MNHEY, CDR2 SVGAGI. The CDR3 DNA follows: TGTGCCAGCAGTTACGGGGGGGGGTCCACCGAAGCTTTCTTT. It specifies CASSYGGGSTEAFF.

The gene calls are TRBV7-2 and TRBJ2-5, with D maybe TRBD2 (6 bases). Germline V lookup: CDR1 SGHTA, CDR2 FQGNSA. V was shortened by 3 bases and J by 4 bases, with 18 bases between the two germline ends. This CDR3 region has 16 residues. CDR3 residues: CASSLTPTRSGETQYF. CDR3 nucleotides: TGTGCCAGCAGCTTGACGCCGACTAGATCGGGAGAGACCCAGTACTTC.

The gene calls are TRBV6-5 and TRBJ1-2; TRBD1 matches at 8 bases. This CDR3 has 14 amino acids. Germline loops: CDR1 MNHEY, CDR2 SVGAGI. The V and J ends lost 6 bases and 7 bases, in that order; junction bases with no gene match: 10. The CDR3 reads CASRPGQGRGGYTF. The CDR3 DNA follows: TGTGCCAGCAGACCCGGACAGGGCCGAGGTGGCTACACCTTC.

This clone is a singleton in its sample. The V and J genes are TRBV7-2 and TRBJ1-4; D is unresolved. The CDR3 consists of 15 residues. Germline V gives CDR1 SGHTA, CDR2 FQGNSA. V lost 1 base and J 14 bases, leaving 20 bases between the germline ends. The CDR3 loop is CASSLGVGMGLDLFF. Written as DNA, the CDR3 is TGTGCCAGCAGCTTAGGTGTAGGGATGGGTCTTGACCTGTTTTTT.

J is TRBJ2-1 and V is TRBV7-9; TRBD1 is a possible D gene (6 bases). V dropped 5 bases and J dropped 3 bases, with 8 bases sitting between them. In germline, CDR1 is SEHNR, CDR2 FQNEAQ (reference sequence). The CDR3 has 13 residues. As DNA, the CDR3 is TGTGCCAGCAGCCCAGGGGTCTACAATGAGCAGTTCTTC. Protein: CASSPGVYNEQFF.

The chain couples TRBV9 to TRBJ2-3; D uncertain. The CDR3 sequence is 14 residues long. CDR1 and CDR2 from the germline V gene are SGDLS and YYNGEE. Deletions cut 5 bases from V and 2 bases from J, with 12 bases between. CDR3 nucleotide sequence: TGTGCCAGCAGTGAACTTGAGTACACAGATACGCAGTATTTT. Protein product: CASSELEYTDTQYF.

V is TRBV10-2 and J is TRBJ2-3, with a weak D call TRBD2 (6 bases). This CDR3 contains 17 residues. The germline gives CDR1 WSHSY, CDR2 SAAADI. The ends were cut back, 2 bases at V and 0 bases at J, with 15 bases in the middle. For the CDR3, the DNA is TGCGCCAGCAGTGAGATGGGCGGGGTATTGAGCACAGATACGCAGTATTTT. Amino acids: CASSEMGGVLSTDTQYF.

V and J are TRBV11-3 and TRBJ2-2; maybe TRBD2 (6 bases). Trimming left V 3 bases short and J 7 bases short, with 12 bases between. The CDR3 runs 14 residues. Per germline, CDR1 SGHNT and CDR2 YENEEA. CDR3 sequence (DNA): TGTGCCAGCAGCTTGGTCCCGGGAGACGGGGAGCTGTTTTTT. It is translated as CASSLVPGDGELFF.

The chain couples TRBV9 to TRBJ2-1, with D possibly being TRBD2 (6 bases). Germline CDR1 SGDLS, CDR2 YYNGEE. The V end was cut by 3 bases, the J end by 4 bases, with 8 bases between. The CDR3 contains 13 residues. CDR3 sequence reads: CASSAAGYNEQFF. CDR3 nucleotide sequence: TGTGCCAGCAGCGCTGCGGGATACAATGAGCAGTTCTTC.